The 13 T cell receptor beta chains presented below share a single source sample, sequenced in a study of T-cell reconstitution after alpha-beta-depleted transplantation in children. Preparation of the TCRbeta library involved a method that used unique molecular identifiers. TCRdb re-analysed the PCR reads in MiXCR, keeping a single row per CDR3 protein. This sample carries hundreds of thousands of distinct CDR3 sequences, approximately 17% of them seen once, and the ten largest clones take 1.1%. Source: PBMCs from the stem cell graft donor, taken from the stem cell graft. All receptors derive from a human donor who donated a stem cell graft to a child with acute myeloid leukemia.

The V gene is TRBV7-2, the J gene TRBJ2-1; D perhaps matches TRBD2 (5 bases). V was clipped by 0 bases and J by 10 bases, with 16 bases between them. The CDR3 loop spans 15 amino acids. Germline-derived CDR1 and CDR2 are SGHTA and FQGNSA. In DNA form, the CDR3 reads TGTGCCAGCAGCTTAGCGCTCGGAGAGGGCGAGGAGCAGTTCTTC. It codes for CASSLALGEGEEQFF.

This sequence joins TRBV24-1 and TRBJ2-3; no firm D call. V was clipped by 9 bases and J by 0 bases, with 15 bases between them. This CDR3 has 15 amino acids. CDR1 and CDR2 from the germline V gene are KGHDR and SFDVKD. CDR3 residues: CATAETPPSTDTQYF. The CDR3 region has the DNA TGTGCCACCGCCGAGACACCTCCTAGCACAGATACGCAGTATTTT.

This clonotype has a handful of counts. J is TRBJ1-2 and V is TRBV12-3 or TRBV12-4, with 12 positions matching TRBD1. V lost 5 bases, J lost 5 bases, and 6 bases stayed unmatched. This CDR3 contains 15 residues. CDR3 in DNA: TGTGCCAGCAGTCACGGGACAGGGGGCGGGTATGGCTACACCTTC. This gives the protein CASSHGTGGGYGYTF.

The V gene is TRBV29-1, the J gene TRBJ1-5, with 12 bases fitting TRBD1. Germline V gene sequence: CDR1 SQVTM, CDR2 ANQGSEA. This CDR3 region has 18 residues. With V trimmed by 2 bases and J by 0 bases, 8 bases remained unmatched. The CDR3 region is CSVESGTGGEGSNQPQHF. CDR3 sequence (DNA): TGCAGCGTTGAATCCGGGACAGGGGGCGAAGGTAGCAATCAGCCCCAGCATTTT.

The rearrangement uses TRBV30 and TRBJ2-2, with 8 positions matching TRBD1. The germline V gene has CDR1 GTSNPN and CDR2 SVGIG (reference sequence). V was clipped by 2 bases and J by 7 bases; unmatched bases: 3. The CDR3 loop spans 13 amino acids. CDR3 bases: TGTGCCTGGAGTCGACAGGGGAACGGGGAGCTGTTTTTT. Translation gives CAWSRQGNGELFF.

Many counts were recorded for this clonotype. The chain carries TRBV20-1 and TRBJ2-1; TRBD2 matches at 13 bases. J was trimmed by 6 bases and V by 6 bases; bases with no gene match: 8. Germline V gene lookup returns CDR1 DFQATT and CDR2 SNEGSKA (reference sequence). This CDR3 contains 15 residues. The CDR3 region has the DNA TGCAGTGCCCAACCTACTAGCGGGGGGGCCAATGAGCAGTTCTTC. It codes for CSAQPTSGGANEQFF.

With regard to this clonotype: Just one base apart from a much larger clone, this may be a read error. V gene TRBV20-1 combines with J gene TRBJ2-7, with D perhaps matching TRBD1 (6 bases). The CDR3 has 15 residues. Germline values: CDR1 DFQATT, CDR2 SNEGSKA (reference sequence). CDR3 sequence (DNA): TGCAGTGCTATTAATTACAGGGCCCTGACCTACGAGCATTACTTC. Amino acid sequence: CSAINYRALTYEHYF.

This clonotype was detected a few times. This rearrangement joins TRBV7-9 to TRBJ2-5; no definite D call. Germline CDR1 is SEHNR and CDR2 is FQNEAQ (reference sequence). V was cut by 5 bases and J by 4 bases, with 8 bases left in between. The length of the CDR3 is 12 residues. In DNA form, the CDR3 reads TGTGCCAGCAGCGATCTCGGAGAGACCCAGTACTTC. Its protein product is CASSDLGETQYF.

This clonotype was seen at least ten times. V and J are TRBV20-1 and TRBJ2-3, with 10 nucleotides matching TRBD2. Trimming cost V 5 bases and J 1 base; bases outside gene matches: 12. The CDR3 runs 17 residues. Germline V gives CDR1 DFQATT, CDR2 SNEGSKA (reference sequence). CDR3 sequence reads: CSAPRLSGGARTDTQYF. CDR3 sequence (DNA): TGCAGTGCTCCACGTTTAAGCGGGGGGGCCCGCACAGATACGCAGTATTTT.

This clonotype was seen repeatedly, ten times or more. The chain joins TRBV20-1 to TRBJ2-2; D may be TRBD2 (5 bases). Germline V lookup: CDR1 DFQATT, CDR2 SNEGSKA (reference sequence). Trimming cost V 3 bases and J 5 bases, with 7 bases left between them. CDR3 length: 12 amino acids. The CDR3 loop is CSASRGTGELFF. The DNA of the CDR3 is TGCAGTGCTAGCCGGGGAACCGGGGAGCTGTTTTTT.

The chain is built from TRBV7-2 and TRBJ2-3; D not resolved. Trimming stripped 5 bases from V and 5 bases from J, with 11 bases between. Germline V lookup: CDR1 SGHTA, CDR2 FQGNSA. This CDR3 region has 13 residues. The CDR3 here is CASSMGIKDTQYF. CDR3 nucleotides: TGTGCCAGCAGCATGGGGATTAAAGATACGCAGTATTTT.

This clonotype has a count of ten or more. The J gene is TRBJ1-1, the V gene TRBV12-3 or TRBV12-4, with 8 positions matching TRBD1. This CDR3 region has 13 residues. J was trimmed by 6 bases and V by 6 bases; bases with no gene match: 6. The CDR3 DNA reads as TGTGCCAGCAGGCTACAGGGGGTCGCTGAAGCTTTCTTT. Translation gives CASRLQGVAEAFF.

Only a few counts were recorded for this clonotype. The chain is built from TRBV14 and TRBJ1-2; 7 bases are a match to TRBD1. There are 14 residues in the CDR3. The ends lost 1 base at V and 4 bases at J; junction bases unmatched: 3. Germline V gene sequence: CDR1 SGHDN, CDR2 FVKESK. The CDR3 coding sequence is TGTGCCAGCAGCCAAGGAGGGACAGTCTATGGCTACACCTTC. Translated, it gives CASSQGGTVYGYTF.